This T cell receptor beta chain stems from a study of blood T cell repertoires in COVID-19. Study context: Whether acute or convalescent, the COVID-19 samples came from the United States, Italy and Spain. T cells, B-cell-depleted T cells, or PBMCs provided the cDNA or gDNA that served as material.

The CDR3 spans 13 residues. Trimming stripped 5 bases from V and 4 bases from J, with 11 bases between. Germline lookup yields CDR1 MNHEY and CDR2 SVGAGI. Study members were between roughly 18 and 89 years old and lived in 20 to 30 US regions. The assay was immunoSEQ multiplex PCR, and TCRdb's table has in-frame clones only and misses some. Of 200,000 to 250,000 clones in the sample, roughly four fifths were seen once. The TCR originated in a man between 40 and 49 years old who had recovered from COVID-19. The sample was PBMCs or T cells enriched from blood (not recorded which). J is TRBJ1-1 and V is TRBV6-5; no definite D call. CDR3 residues: CASSLSPGTEAFF. The CDR3, as DNA: TGTGCCAGCAGTCTTTCTCCGGGCACTGAAGCTTTCTTT.